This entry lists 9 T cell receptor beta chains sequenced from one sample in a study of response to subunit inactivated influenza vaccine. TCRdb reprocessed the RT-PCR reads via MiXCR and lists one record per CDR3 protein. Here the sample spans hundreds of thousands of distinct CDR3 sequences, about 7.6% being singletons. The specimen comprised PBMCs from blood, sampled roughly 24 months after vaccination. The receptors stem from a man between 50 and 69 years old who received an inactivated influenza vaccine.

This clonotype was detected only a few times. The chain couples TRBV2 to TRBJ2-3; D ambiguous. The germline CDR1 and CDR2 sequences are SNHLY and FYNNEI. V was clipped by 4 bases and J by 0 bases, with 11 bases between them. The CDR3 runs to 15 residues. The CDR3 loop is CASSGGLSSTDTQYF. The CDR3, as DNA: TGTGCCAGCAGTGGGGGTCTCTCCAGCACAGATACGCAGTATTTT.

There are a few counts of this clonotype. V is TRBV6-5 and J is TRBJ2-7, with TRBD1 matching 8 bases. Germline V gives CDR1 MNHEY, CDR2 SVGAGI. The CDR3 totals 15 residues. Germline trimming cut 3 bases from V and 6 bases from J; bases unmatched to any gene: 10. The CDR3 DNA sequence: TGTGCCAGCAGTTATTCAGGGGGCGCGTCCCTCGAGCAGTACTTC. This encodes CASSYSGGASLEQYF.

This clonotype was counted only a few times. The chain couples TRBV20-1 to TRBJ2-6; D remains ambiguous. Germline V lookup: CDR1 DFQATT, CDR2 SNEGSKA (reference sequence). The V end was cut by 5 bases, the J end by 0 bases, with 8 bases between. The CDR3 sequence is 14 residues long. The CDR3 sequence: CSAGMISGANVLTF. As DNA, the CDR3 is TGCAGTGCTGGGATGATCTCTGGGGCCAACGTCCTGACTTTC.

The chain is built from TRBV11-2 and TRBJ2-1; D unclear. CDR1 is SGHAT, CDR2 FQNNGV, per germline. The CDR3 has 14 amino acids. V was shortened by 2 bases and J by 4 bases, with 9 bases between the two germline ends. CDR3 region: CASSLWTEYNEQFF. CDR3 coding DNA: TGTGCCAGCAGCTTATGGACGGAATACAATGAGCAGTTCTTC.

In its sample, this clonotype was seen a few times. CDR3 residues: CASSLEIWDTQYF. Here the CDR3 DNA reads TGTGCCAGCAGCTTAGAGATTTGGGATACGCAGTATTTT. This chain connects TRBV7-6 to TRBJ2-3; D is ambiguous. Looked up from germline, CDR1 is SGHVS and CDR2 is FNYEAQ. The CDR3 consists of 13 residues. Deletions cut 1 base from V and 6 bases from J, with 8 bases between.

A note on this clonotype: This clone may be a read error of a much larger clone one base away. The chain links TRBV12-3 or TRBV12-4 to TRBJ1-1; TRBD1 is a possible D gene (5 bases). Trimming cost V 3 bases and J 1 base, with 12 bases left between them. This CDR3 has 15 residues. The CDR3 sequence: CASSLDKGPNTEAFF. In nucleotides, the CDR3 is TGTGCCAGCAGTTTGGACAAGGGACCGAACACTGAAGCTTTCTTT.

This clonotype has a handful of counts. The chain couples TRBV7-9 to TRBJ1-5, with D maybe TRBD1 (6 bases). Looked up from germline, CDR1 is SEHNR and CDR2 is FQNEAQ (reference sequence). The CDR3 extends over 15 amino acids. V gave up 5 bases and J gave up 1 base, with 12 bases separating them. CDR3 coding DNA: TGTGCCAGCAGCCAAGGGGGTATGAGCAATCAGCCCCAGCATTTT. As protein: CASSQGGMSNQPQHF. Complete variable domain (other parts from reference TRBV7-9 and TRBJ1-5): DTGVSQNPRHKITKRGQNVTFRCDPISEHNRLYWYRQTLGQGPEFLTYFQNEAQLEKSRLLSDRFSAERPKGSFSTLEIQRTEQGDSAMYLCASSQGGMSNQPQHFGDGTRLSIL.

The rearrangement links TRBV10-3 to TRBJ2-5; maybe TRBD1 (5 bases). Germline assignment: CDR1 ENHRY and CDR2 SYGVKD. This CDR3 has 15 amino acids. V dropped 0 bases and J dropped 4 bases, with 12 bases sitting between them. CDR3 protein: CAISESGQGRETQYF. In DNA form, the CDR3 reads TGTGCCATCAGTGAGTCGGGGCAGGGTAGAGAGACCCAGTACTTC.

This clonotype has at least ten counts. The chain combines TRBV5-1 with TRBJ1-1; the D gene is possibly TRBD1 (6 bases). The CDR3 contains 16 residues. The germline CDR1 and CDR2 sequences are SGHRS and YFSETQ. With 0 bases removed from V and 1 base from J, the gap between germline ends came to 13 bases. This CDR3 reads CASSLAPGAGNTEAFF. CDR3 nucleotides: TGCGCCAGCAGCTTGGCTCCAGGGGCGGGGAACACTGAAGCTTTCTTT.